One T cell receptor beta chain is described in this entry. Its antigen remains unidentified. The CDR3 loop spans 15 amino acids. V gave up 0 bases and J gave up 4 bases; unmatched junction bases: 3. Germline V gene lookup returns CDR1 LGHNA and CDR2 YSLEER. The data are from a study of graft-versus-host responses after intestinal transplantation. Sequencing used immunoSEQ multiplex PCR; TCRdb keeps in-frame clones, though not all of them. Among 85,000 to 100,000 clones, under 95% were seen once, and the ten largest hold about 2%. The J gene is TRBJ2-1, the V gene TRBV4-3; 7 bases match TRBD2. The sample in question was unstimulated CD8+ T cells sorted from spleen or lymph node cells, obtained before intestinal transplant. This receptor was identified in a human donor who received an intestinal transplant. The chain's CDR3 is CASSQDNGGYNEQFF. For the CDR3, the DNA is TGCGCCAGCAGCCAAGATAACGGGGGGTACAATGAGCAGTTCTTC.